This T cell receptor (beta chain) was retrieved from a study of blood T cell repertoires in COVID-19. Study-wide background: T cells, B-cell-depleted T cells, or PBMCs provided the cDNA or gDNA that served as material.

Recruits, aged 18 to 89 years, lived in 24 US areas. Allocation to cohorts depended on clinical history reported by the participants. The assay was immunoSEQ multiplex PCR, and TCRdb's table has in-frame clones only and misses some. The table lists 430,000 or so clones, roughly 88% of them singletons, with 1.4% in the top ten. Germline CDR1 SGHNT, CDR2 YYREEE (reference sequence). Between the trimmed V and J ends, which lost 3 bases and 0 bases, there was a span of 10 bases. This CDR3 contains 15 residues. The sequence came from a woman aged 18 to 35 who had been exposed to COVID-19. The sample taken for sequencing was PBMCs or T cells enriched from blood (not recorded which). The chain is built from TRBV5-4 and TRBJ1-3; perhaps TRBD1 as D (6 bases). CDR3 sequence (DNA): TGTGCCAGCAGCTACGGACAGAGCTCTGGAAACACCATATATTTT. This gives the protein CASSYGQSSGNTIYF.